Listed here are 22 T cell receptor beta chains from one sample, sequenced in a study of blood T cells in healthy people across ages (dated by TCRdb to the mid-2010s). The method behind the library was 5' RACE. For sequencing, an Illumina HiSeq 2500 was employed. A second PCR of roughly 6 to 11 cycles was run with a J-beta primer mix and a sample-barcoded 5' primer. Using fastp at Q25 and MiXCR, TCRdb reprocessed the public reads and kept productive beta chains. Every entry covers one CDR3 protein and lists the most common genes and DNA from its rows. Counted in this sample were 550,000 to 650,000 distinct CDR3 sequences; around 27% of them appeared once. The leading ten clones occupy roughly 3.5% of the sample. These records were also assigned to another study, of T cells of mothers and their children.

The sample was blood. These receptors all come from a boy younger than 10 in good health.

The chain combines TRBV18 with TRBJ2-1; possibly TRBD2 for D (5 bases). The V gene lost 4 bases and the J gene lost 0 bases, with 10 bases spanning the gap. From germline, CDR1 is KGHSH and CDR2 LQKENI. This CDR3 region has 15 residues. Written as DNA, the CDR3 is TGTGCCAGCTCACATAATAGCGCCTCCTACAATGAGCAGTTCTTC. Protein sequence: CASSHNSASYNEQFF.

The chain couples TRBV10-3 to TRBJ2-5; 8 nucleotides match TRBD1. Matching the DNA end better, TRBJ2-7 makes the J call doubtful. This CDR3 comprises 14 residues. Germline V gene lookup returns CDR1 ENHRY and CDR2 SYGVKD. The CDR3 spells CAISARQGNYEQYF. The CDR3 DNA reads TGTGCCATCAGTGCACGACAGGGGAACTACGAGCAGTACTTC.

The chain has TRBV6-1 and TRBJ1-5, with D perhaps matching TRBD1 (5 bases). The CDR3 consists of 14 residues. The V end lost 7 bases, the J end lost 3 bases, and 13 bases lay between the germline ends. Germline values: CDR1 MNHNS, CDR2 SASEGT. The CDR3 region has the DNA TGTGCCAGCAAGGTGCAGGGCGCCAATCAGCCCCAGCATTTT. It translates to CASKVQGANQPQHF.

This clonotype was counted only a few times. The genes are TRBV12-3 or TRBV12-4 and TRBJ2-5; D might be TRBD2 (5 bases). Trimming removed 3 bases at V and 5 bases at J, with 13 bases between. This CDR3 spans 14 amino acids. The CDR3 here is CASSFSAGLETQYF. CDR3 nucleotides: TGTGCCAGCAGTTTTAGTGCGGGCTTGGAGACCCAGTACTTC.

The rearrangement links TRBV6-5 to TRBJ1-2; no clear D. Germline-derived CDR1 and CDR2 are MNHEY and SVGAGI. This CDR3 spans 14 amino acids. V gave up 6 bases and J gave up 3 bases, with 14 bases separating them. CDR3 nucleotide sequence: TGTGCCAGCAGCGCCGACTCAGCAGACTATGGCTACACCTTC. Translated: CASSADSADYGYTF.

The chain is built from TRBV24-1 and TRBJ2-1, with 8 bases aligning to TRBD1. The J segment lost 8 bases and the V segment lost 6 bases, leaving 8 bases of the junction unmatched. This CDR3 contains 14 residues. Germline loops: CDR1 KGHDR, CDR2 SFDVKD. The CDR3 DNA is TGTGCCACCAGTAGGGCAGGGGGCGAATATGAGCAGTTCTTC. Translation gives CATSRAGGEYEQFF.

This clonotype was detected only a few times. The chain has TRBV20-1 and TRBJ2-7; D possibly matches TRBD1 or TRBD2 (5 bases each). Germline CDR1 reads DFQATT; CDR2 reads SNEGSKA (reference sequence). The germline V and J ends were trimmed by 6 bases and 1 base, with 13 bases remaining between them. This CDR3 contains 13 residues. CDR3 sequence: CSARGTGSYEQYF. In DNA form, the CDR3 reads TGCAGTGCCCGTGGGACCGGTTCCTACGAGCAGTACTTC.

This clonotype was seen a handful of times. The chain uses TRBV2 and TRBJ1-1; D not certain. Germline V gives CDR1 SNHLY, CDR2 FYNNEI. The CDR3 contains 15 residues. V was cut by 7 bases and J by 0 bases, with 15 bases left in between. This CDR3 is CASTSPENMNTEAFF. DNA for the CDR3: TGTGCCAGCACCTCGCCGGAGAACATGAACACTGAAGCTTTCTTT. Variable domain in full (rest from reference TRBV2 and TRBJ1-1): EPEVTQTPSHQVTQMGQEVILRCVPISNHLYFYWYRQILGQKVEFLVSFYNNEISEKSEIFDDQFSVERPDGSNFTLKIRSTKLEDSAMYFCASTSPENMNTEAFFGQGTRLTVV.

The J gene is TRBJ1-4, the V gene TRBV30, with unresolved D. Between the trimmed V and J ends, which lost 1 base and 8 bases, there was a span of 5 bases. CDR1 is GTSNPN, CDR2 SVGIG, per germline (reference sequence). CDR3 size: 11 residues. In nucleotides, the CDR3 is TGTGCCTGGAGTGCGCTCGAAAAACTGTTTTTT. Translated, it gives CAWSALEKLFF.

This clonotype was counted at least ten times. The chain links TRBV5-5 to TRBJ2-7; 7 positions agree with TRBD1. Unmatched junction bases numbered 9, after V lost 2 bases and J lost 4 bases. Germline loops: CDR1 SGHKS, CDR2 YYEKEE (reference sequence). The length of the CDR3 is 15 residues. Written as DNA, the CDR3 is TGTGCCAGCAGCTTTTCGAGGGGGCAGGCGTACGAGCAGTACTTC. Translation: CASSFSRGQAYEQYF.

This clonotype was seen ten or more times. The chain joins TRBV6-6 to TRBJ1-2; 8 bases are shared with TRBD1. The CDR3 spans 16 residues. V lost 2 bases to trimming and J lost 2 bases; unmatched junction nucleotides: 7. Germline V gene lookup returns CDR1 MNHNY and CDR2 SVGAGI (reference sequence). The CDR3: CASSYLAGGVNYGYTF. The CDR3 nucleotides are TGTGCCAGCAGTTACCTGGCAGGGGGCGTAAACTATGGCTACACCTTC.

This clonotype was detected a few times. The J gene is TRBJ2-3, the V gene TRBV5-1; 11 nucleotides match TRBD2. Trimming took 0 bases from V and 3 from J; bases not matched to a gene: 6. The CDR3 consists of 17 residues. Germline values: CDR1 SGHRS, CDR2 YFSETQ. Here the CDR3 DNA reads TGCGCCAGCAGCTTGGGGACCGGGACTAGCGGTACAGATACGCAGTATTTT. Translation: CASSLGTGTSGTDTQYF.

The sample holds a few counts of this clonotype. This chain's CDR3 is CASSLRGGTSYEQYF. The CDR3 DNA sequence: TGTGCCAGCAGTTTAAGGGGGGGTACATCCTACGAGCAGTACTTC. The chain joins TRBV7-9 to TRBJ2-1, with D maybe TRBD2 (7 bases). The J call may not be correct, given that the DNA end is closer to TRBJ2-7. This CDR3 contains 15 residues. Per germline, CDR1 SEHNR and CDR2 FQNEAQ (reference sequence).

V is TRBV21-1 and J is TRBJ2-5; the table's D call of TRBD1 was not tested on the DNA. The J call may be faulty, since TRBJ2-7 better matches the DNA end. TRBV21-1 is an annotated pseudogene. The CDR3 consists of 15 residues. CDR3 loop: CASSARTESSYEQYF. In nucleotides, the CDR3 is TGTGCCAGCAGCGCCCGGACGGAGAGCTCCTACGAGCAGTACTTC.

The rearrangement links TRBV20-1 to TRBJ2-3, with 8 positions matching TRBD2. In germline, CDR1 is DFQATT, CDR2 SNEGSKA (reference sequence). Trimming cost V 5 bases and J 0 bases; bases outside gene matches: 7. The CDR3 length is 15 residues. DNA of the CDR3: TGCAGTGCTCCTCGGACTAGCCAGAGCACAGATACGCAGTATTTT. It is translated as CSAPRTSQSTDTQYF.

This clonotype was seen a handful of times. This chain links TRBV6-1 with TRBJ2-3; 7 positions match TRBD1. V shed 5 bases and J 2 bases; nucleotides not matched to a gene: 7. From germline, CDR1 is MNHNS and CDR2 SASEGT. The CDR3 covers 15 residues. The CDR3 sequence: CASSHATGITDTQYF. The CDR3 DNA is TGTGCCAGCAGTCACGCGACAGGGATCACAGATACGCAGTATTTT.

In this sample, this clonotype turned up a few times. The chain carries TRBV6-1 and TRBJ2-1; no definite D call. TRBJ2-5 matches the DNA end more closely, so the J call is doubtful. Germline V gives CDR1 MNHNS, CDR2 SASEGT. The CDR3 is made up of 13 amino acids. This CDR3 reads CASSEGIWETQYF. CDR3 nucleotide sequence: TGTGCCAGCAGTGAGGGCATCTGGGAGACCCAGTACTTC.

This clonotype was picked up a small number of times. J is TRBJ2-5 and V is TRBV7-2, with D possibly matching TRBD2 (6 bases). This CDR3 is 14 amino acids long. V lost 4 bases and J lost 2, with 11 bases in between. CDR1 is SGHTA and CDR2 is FQGNSA in the germline V gene. Here the CDR3 reads CASSSGGEQETQYF. The CDR3 nucleotides read TGTGCCAGCAGCTCCGGGGGTGAGCAAGAGACCCAGTACTTC.

The chain joins TRBV2 to TRBJ2-7; 9 bases agree with TRBD1. The germline V gene encodes CDR1 SNHLY and CDR2 FYNNEI. The CDR3 extends over 14 amino acids. J lost 2 bases, V lost 8 bases, and 7 bases had no gene match. CDR3: CASGGGTGPYEQYF. CDR3 DNA sequence: TGTGCCAGCGGTGGAGGGACAGGGCCCTACGAGCAGTACTTC.

The chain employs TRBV6-5 and TRBJ1-6; D remains ambiguous. V was cut by 1 base and J by 7 bases, with 2 bases left in between. The CDR3 sequence is 12 residues long. CDR1 MNHEY and CDR2 SVGAGI come from the germline V gene. CDR3 residues: CASSYWNSPLHF. DNA of the CDR3: TGTGCCAGCAGTTACTGGAATTCACCCCTCCACTTT.

This clonotype has a handful of counts. The chain carries TRBV12-3 or TRBV12-4 and TRBJ2-2; D is unclear. CDR3 length equals 15 residues. V was clipped by 4 bases and J by 0 bases, with 9 bases between them. CDR3 loop: CASSSTPTNTGELFF. CDR3 sequence (DNA): TGTGCCAGCAGTTCTACACCCACGAACACCGGGGAGCTGTTTTTT.

This clonotype appeared a few times. One end of the junction is discordant with germline, which a read error may explain. This CDR3 is CAGSLPGTDTQYF. CDR3 nucleotide sequence: TGTGCCGGCAGCTTACCGGGCACAGATACGCAGTATTTT. The V call is TRBV7-2, the J call TRBJ2-3, with D uncertain. Germline lookup yields CDR1 SGHTA and CDR2 FQGNSA. The CDR3 runs 13 residues. Full variable domain (missing parts from reference TRBV7-2 and TRBJ2-3): GAGVSQSPSNKVTEKGKDVELRCDPISGHTALYWYRQSLGQGLEFLIYFQGNSAPDKSGLPSDRFSAERTGGSVSTLTIQRTQQEDSAVYLCAGSLPGTDTQYFGPGTRLTVL.